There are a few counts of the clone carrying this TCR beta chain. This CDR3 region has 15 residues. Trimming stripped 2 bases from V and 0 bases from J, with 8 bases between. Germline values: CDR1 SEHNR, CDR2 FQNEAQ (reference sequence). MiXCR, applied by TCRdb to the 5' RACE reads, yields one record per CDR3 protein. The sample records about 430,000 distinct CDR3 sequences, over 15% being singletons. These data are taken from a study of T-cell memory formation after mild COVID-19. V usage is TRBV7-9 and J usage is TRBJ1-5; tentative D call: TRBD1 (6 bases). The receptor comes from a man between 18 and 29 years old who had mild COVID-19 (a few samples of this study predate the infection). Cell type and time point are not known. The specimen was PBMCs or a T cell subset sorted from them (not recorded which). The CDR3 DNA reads TGTGCCAGCAGCTTAAGAGGGGGTAGCAATCAGCCCCAGCATTTT. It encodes CASSLRGGSNQPQHF.